Presented here are 27 T cell receptor beta chains from one specimen sequenced in a study of blood T cell repertoires in COVID-19 (TCRdb year 2020). Library construction relied on the immunoSEQ multiplex PCR assay. Here the immuneACCESS table is served through TCRdb, limited to in-frame sequences with V and J called. Missing clones are a known gap in these copies; in checked studies unresolved V genes cover under half, and the rest lacks a known reason. The sample contains roughly 220,000 clones, roughly 80% of them found a single time. 20% of the sample goes to the ten largest clones. The sequenced material came from peripheral blood. These TCRs come from a young man with active or convalescent COVID-19.

The chain is built from TRBV28 and TRBJ1-2; 9 nucleotides agree with TRBD1. The V segment lost 3 bases and the J segment 3 bases; nucleotides outside the gene matches: 8. The CDR3 extends over 16 amino acids. Germline V gives CDR1 MDHEN, CDR2 SYDVKM. CDR3 DNA sequence: TGTGCCAGCAGTTTTCACCCGGGACAGGGCCACTATGGCTACACCTTC. It translates to CASSFHPGQGHYGYTF.

This sequence joins TRBV5-4 and TRBJ2-5; 7 nucleotides align to TRBD1. There are 14 residues in the CDR3. CDR1 and CDR2 from the germline V gene are SGHNT and YYREEE (reference sequence). J was trimmed by 2 bases and V by 4 bases; bases with no gene match: 5. The CDR3 loop is CASSGPGQQETQYF. CDR3 nucleotide sequence: TGTGCCAGCAGCGGACCGGGACAGCAAGAGACCCAGTACTTC.

The V gene is TRBV20-1, the J gene TRBJ2-7; no definite D call. Deletions cut 5 bases from V and 3 bases from J, with 8 bases between. Looked up from germline, CDR1 is DFQATT and CDR2 is SNEGSKA (reference sequence). CDR3 length: 11 amino acids. CDR3 protein: CSALNGYEQYF. DNA for the CDR3: TGCAGTGCTCTAAATGGCTACGAGCAGTACTTC.

V and J are TRBV11-2 and TRBJ2-2; 7 bases agree with TRBD1. Germline CDR1 SGHAT, CDR2 FQNNGV. The junction had 8 bases not matched to a gene; V was cut back by 5 bases and J by 5 bases. The CDR3 has 15 residues. The chain's CDR3 is CASSPSTGRTGELFF. DNA for the CDR3: TGTGCCAGCAGCCCGTCGACAGGGCGGACCGGGGAGCTGTTTTTT.

This rearrangement joins TRBV6-5 to TRBJ1-2; D call uncertain. Looked up from germline, CDR1 is MNHEY and CDR2 is SVGAGI. CDR3 length equals 13 residues. With 5 bases removed from V and 0 bases from J, the gap between germline ends came to 7 bases. Here the CDR3 reads CASSRAPNYGYTF. The CDR3 coding sequence is TGTGCCAGCAGTCGAGCGCCTAACTATGGCTACACCTTC.

V usage is TRBV12-3 or TRBV12-4 and J usage is TRBJ1-1, with D unclear. The CDR3 runs 12 residues. Trimming pared 4 bases from V and 1 base from J, leaving 4 bases between. CDR3 nucleotide sequence: TGTGCCAGCAGTTACAAGAACACTGAAGCTTTCTTT. Translated: CASSYKNTEAFF.

This clone was detected only a few times. The V and J genes are TRBV7-3 and TRBJ1-6; 12 bases line up with TRBD1. V shed 8 bases and J 8 bases; nucleotides not matched to a gene: 7. Germline-derived CDR1 and CDR2 are SGHTA and FQGTGA. The CDR3 has 15 amino acids. As DNA, the CDR3 is TGTGCCAGCGCTACCGGGACAGGGGGCGATTCACCCCTCCACTTT. Translated, it gives CASATGTGGDSPLHF.

This clone was seen once. The CDR3 DNA reads as TGTGCCAGCTCACGCCGACAGCCAACTAATGAAAAACTGTTTTTT. Residues: CASSRRQPTNEKLFF. The V and J genes are TRBV18 and TRBJ1-4; D may be TRBD1 (5 bases). This CDR3 is built from 15 residues. Per germline, CDR1 KGHSH and CDR2 LQKENI. Trimming took 4 bases from V and 0 from J, leaving 9 bases between them.

The J gene is TRBJ1-3, the V gene TRBV19, with D possibly being TRBD1 (5 bases). Germline CDR1 is LNHDA and CDR2 is SQIVND (reference sequence). V lost 5 bases, J lost 0 bases, and 8 bases lay in between. CDR3 length: 14 amino acids. The CDR3 protein is CASSWGSSGNTIYF. The CDR3 nucleotides read TGTGCCAGTAGTTGGGGCAGCTCTGGAAACACCATATATTTT. The whole variable domain, remainder taken from reference TRBV19 and TRBJ1-3, is DGGITQSPKYLFRKEGQNVTLSCEQNLNHDAMYWYRQDPGQGLRLIYYSQIVNDFQKGDIAEGYSVSREKKESFPLTVTSAQKNPTAFYLCASSWGSSGNTIYFGEGSWLTVV.

This clone was found once. The chain combines TRBV19 with TRBJ2-2; 7 nucleotides agree with TRBD1. There are 15 residues in the CDR3. Unmatched junction bases numbered 14, after V lost 11 bases and J lost 5 bases. The germline V gene has CDR1 LNHDA and CDR2 SQIVND (reference sequence). CDR3 protein: CASEGASGYTGELFF. CDR3 sequence (DNA): TGTGCCTCCGAGGGGGCTAGTGGTTATACCGGGGAGCTGTTTTTT.

J is TRBJ1-1 and V is TRBV18, with a possible D match to TRBD1 (5 bases). In germline, CDR1 is KGHSH, CDR2 LQKENI. Between the trimmed V and J ends, which lost 0 bases and 4 bases, there was a span of 12 bases. The CDR3 totals 15 residues. The CDR3 nucleotides read TGTGCCAGCTCACCACCGATAGGGGCCCGCACTGAAGCTTTCTTT. Its translation: CASSPPIGARTEAFF. Full variable domain (remainder filled in from reference TRBV18 and TRBJ1-1): NAGVMQNPRHLVRRRGQEARLRCSPMKGHSHVYWYRQLPEEGLKFMVYLQKENIIDESGMPKERFSAEFPKEGPSILRIQQVVRGDSAAYFCASSPPIGARTEAFFGQGTRLTVV.

This sequence joins TRBV28 and TRBJ2-1, with TRBD2 identical over 7 bases. This CDR3 is 15 amino acids long. Per the germline V gene, CDR1 is MDHEN and CDR2 is SYDVKM. Unmatched junction bases numbered 18, after V lost 10 bases and J lost 9 bases. CDR3 sequence: CATSKTSPRAGEQFF. CDR3 coding DNA: TGTGCCACCTCCAAGACTAGCCCTAGGGCGGGTGAGCAGTTCTTC.

V usage is TRBV3-1 (or the pseudogene TRBV3-2) and J usage is TRBJ2-5; the D gene is possibly TRBD2 (5 bases). With 4 bases removed from V and 4 bases from J, the gap between germline ends came to 13 bases. Germline lookup yields CDR1 LGHDT and CDR2 YNNKEL (reference sequence). This CDR3 comprises 14 residues. In DNA, the CDR3 is TGTGCCAGCAGCCCCCGAGGGAAGGGAGAGACCCAGTACTTC. Translation: CASSPRGKGETQYF.

V gene TRBV5-6 combines with J gene TRBJ1-1; tentatively, D is TRBD1 (5 bases). The CDR3 is 13 amino acids. The germline V gene has CDR1 SGHDT and CDR2 YYEEEE. Trimming left V 5 bases short and J 4 bases short, with 12 bases between. DNA of the CDR3: TGTGCCAGCAGTTGGGGGGAGGGCACTGAAGCTTTCTTT. Translation: CASSWGEGTEAFF. The full variable domain, rest sourced from reference TRBV5-6 and TRBJ1-1, is DAGVTQSPTHLIKTRGQQVTLRCSPKSGHDTVSWYQQALGQGPQFIFQYYEEEERQRGNFPDRFSGHQFPNYSSELNVNALLLGDSALYLCASSWGEGTEAFFGQGTRLTVV.

This chain links TRBV6-4 with TRBJ1-5; D is unresolved. This CDR3 is built from 13 residues. V dropped 2 bases and J dropped 4 bases, with 6 bases sitting between them. Per germline, CDR1 MRHNA and CDR2 SNTAGT. The CDR3 protein is CASSDPVNQPQHF. Here the CDR3 DNA reads TGTGCCAGCAGTGACCCAGTTAATCAGCCCCAGCATTTT.

The CDR3 protein is CASTRGIATDTQYF. The CDR3 DNA reads as TGTGCCAGCACCCGGGGGATAGCGACAGATACGCAGTATTTT. This sequence joins TRBV7-2 and TRBJ2-3; maybe TRBD2 (6 bases). Trimming took off 7 bases at V and 3 bases at J, with 14 bases between the two ends. Germline assignment: CDR1 SGHTA and CDR2 FQGNSA. This CDR3 has 14 residues. The variable domain in full, with the rest retrieved from reference TRBV7-2 and TRBJ2-3, is GAGVSQSPSNKVTEKGKDVELRCDPISGHTALYWYRQSLGQGLEFLIYFQGNSAPDKSGLPSDRFSAERTGGSVSTLTIQRTQQEDSAVYLCASTRGIATDTQYFGPGTRLTVL.

The V call is TRBV29-1, the J call TRBJ2-3, with a weak D call TRBD2 (6 bases). The CDR3 runs to 13 residues. Germline V lookup: CDR1 SQVTM, CDR2 ANQGSEA. V was pared by 7 bases and J by 6 bases, with 17 bases between. The CDR3 spells CSAGGRDGDTQYF. DNA of the CDR3: TGCAGCGCCGGAGGGCGGGACGGGGATACGCAGTATTTT.

The J gene is TRBJ1-2, the V gene TRBV19, with 9 positions matching TRBD1. The CDR3 length is 14 residues. V was pared by 9 bases and J by 5 bases, with 10 bases of the junction left unmatched. Germline CDR1 is LNHDA and CDR2 is SQIVND (reference sequence). The CDR3 region is CASQQGALGYGYTF. DNA of the CDR3: TGTGCCAGCCAACAGGGGGCGCTTGGATATGGCTACACCTTC.

The chain recombines TRBV27 with TRBJ1-6; D ambiguous. Trimming removed 5 bases from V and 0 bases from J, with 11 bases in between. CDR3 length: 16 residues. CDR1 is MNHEY, CDR2 SMNVEV, per germline (reference sequence). In DNA, the CDR3 is TGTGCCAGCAGTCCCTCCAAGAGCTCCTATAATTCACCCCTCCACTTT. Protein product: CASSPSKSSYNSPLHF.

In its sample, this clone was seen once. The chain combines TRBV6-5 with TRBJ1-1; the D is unclear. Germline V CDR1 and CDR2: MNHEY, SVGAGI. Trimming shortened V by 0 bases and J by 0 bases, and 11 bases separated the two germline ends. The CDR3 extends over 16 amino acids. CDR3 coding DNA: TGTGCCAGCAGTTACTCGAATCTCGCGATGAACACTGAAGCTTTCTTT. Translated: CASSYSNLAMNTEAFF.

The chain joins TRBV7-9 to TRBJ2-7, with 8 bases that match TRBD2. Germline values: CDR1 SEHNR, CDR2 FQNEAQ (reference sequence). Trimming took 2 bases from V and 2 from J; bases not matched to a gene: 8. CDR3 length: 16 residues. CDR3 in amino acids: CASSLTGGLPPYEQYF. DNA for the CDR3: TGTGCCAGCAGCTTAACGGGGGGGCTTCCCCCCTACGAGCAGTACTTC.

The chain combines TRBV19 with TRBJ2-3; D call uncertain. Germline V CDR1 and CDR2: LNHDA, SQIVND (reference sequence). The CDR3 is made up of 16 amino acids. V was clipped by 5 bases and J by 2 bases, with 17 bases between them. Written as DNA, the CDR3 is TGTGCCAGTAGTGTGGGCTCTTCACGCCTCACAGATACGCAGTATTTT. Encoded protein: CASSVGSSRLTDTQYF.

This rearrangement joins TRBV5-1 to TRBJ2-7; 11 positions agree with TRBD1. Germline V gene sequence: CDR1 SGHRS, CDR2 YFSETQ. The V gene end was trimmed by 4 bases and the J gene end by 2 bases; junction bases not matched to a gene: 8. CDR3 size: 16 residues. The CDR3, as DNA: TGCGCCAGCAGCCGAGGAGCGGGACAGGGGGCCTACGAGCAGTACTTC. Protein: CASSRGAGQGAYEQYF.

The chain joins TRBV19 to TRBJ1-4, with D maybe TRBD1 (6 bases). The V end was cut by 8 bases, the J end by 3 bases, with 13 bases between. This CDR3 is built from 14 residues. CDR1 is LNHDA, CDR2 SQIVND, per germline (reference sequence). CDR3 region: CASLGTWSNEKLFF. For the CDR3, the DNA is TGTGCCAGTCTCGGGACATGGTCTAATGAAAAACTGTTTTTT.

The rearrangement uses TRBV28 and TRBJ2-5, with 9 nucleotides matching TRBD1. The germline CDR1 and CDR2 sequences are MDHEN and SYDVKM. This CDR3 region has 15 residues. Trimming removed 6 bases from V and 5 bases from J; junction bases left unmatched: 10. This chain's CDR3 is CASSLDRGGVETQYF. The CDR3 DNA reads TGTGCCAGCAGCCTCGACAGGGGGGGTGTTGAGACCCAGTACTTC.

The chain couples TRBV9 to TRBJ1-3, with a tentative D call TRBD1 (5 bases). CDR1 is SGDLS, CDR2 YYNGEE, per germline. V lost 1 base and J lost 0, with 11 bases in between. There are 16 residues in the CDR3. The DNA of the CDR3 is TGTGCCAGCAGCGTATTGGGGGGGAGCTCTGGAAACACCATATATTTT. Translated: CASSVLGGSSGNTIYF.

This clone was recorded once. The chain employs TRBV28 and TRBJ1-2; TRBD1 matches 7 bases. CDR1 and CDR2 (germline): MDHEN, SYDVKM. The CDR3 covers 16 residues. The trim removed 6 bases at V and 8 bases at J, leaving 18 bases unmatched. The DNA of the CDR3 is TGTGCCAGCAGCCCGCCCTCAAGACAGGGCCCCAGGGGCTACACCTTC. The encoded protein is CASSPPSRQGPRGYTF.